This entry describes one TCR beta chain. Its antigen is unknown. These data originate in a study of siplizumab effects on memory and regulatory T cells. Study-wide findings and caveats: Unstimulated subsets accounted for the mapping of only a minor share of the clones that were alloreactive. Apparently more diverse than memory cells, naive T cells also seemed major alloresponse contributors. A naive or memory phenotype could not be assigned to roughly 75-96% of the proliferating CD4+ or CD8+ clones.

Germline CDR1 and CDR2: MNHNS and SASEGT. V lost 8 bases to trimming and J lost 5 bases, with 12 bases between them. The CDR3 runs 12 residues. Produced via immunoSEQ multiplex PCR; TCRdb's table is partial and in-frame only. The top ten hold 0.65% to 0.9% of the sample, which has approximately 120,000 clones, about 91% seen once. This TCR was sampled from a human donor in good health. Sequenced material: Tregs sorted from blood. This chain links TRBV6-1 with TRBJ2-5; D remains unclear. The CDR3 loop reads CASSRNEETQYF. The CDR3 DNA reads TGTGCCAGCTCTCGGAACGAGGAGACCCAGTACTTC.